This T cell receptor (beta chain) appears in the sequencing data of a study of T cells in Graves' hyperthyroidism and ophthalmopathy. Diagnoses used clinical symptoms, serum thyroxine and TRAb, thyroid ultrasound and orbital computed tomography. Preceding any ophthalmopathy symptoms, the blood sample dates from first hyperthyroidism diagnosis. A roughly 9.1 ml volume of fresh peripheral blood provided the PBMCs. Amplified TCR beta CDR3 regions came from RNA transcripts. The TCR CDR3 was amplified in a first-round RT-PCR using the HTBI primer set. TCRdb processed the multiplex PCR reads anew with MiXCR; each CDR3 protein has one entry. The repertoire includes 300,000 to 450,000 distinct CDR3 sequences, more than 15% of them detected once, and approximately 30% sits in the top ten. This clonotype was seen repeatedly, ten times or more. The antigen is not known. General study findings and limits: Ophthalmopathy was separated from stable hyperthyroidism by a 13 V-J model.

V lost 0 bases and J 2 bases, leaving 6 bases between the germline ends. CDR1 is SEHNR, CDR2 FQNEAQ, per germline (reference sequence). CDR3 size: 14 residues. The rearrangement joins TRBV7-9 to TRBJ2-3; D gene uncertain. This TCR was sampled from a woman aged 18-29 years with Graves' hyperthyroidism that later progressed to Graves' ophthalmopathy. The source material was blood. CDR3 DNA: TGTGCCAGCAGCTTAGCAAGCCTCACAGATACGCAGTATTTT. This encodes CASSLASLTDTQYF.